This T cell receptor beta chain was identified in a study of T cells in Graves' hyperthyroidism and ophthalmopathy. Study observations and caveats: Stable hyperthyroidism and ophthalmopathy were separated using 13 V-J signatures.

In its sample, this clonotype was seen many times. The antigen is not known. There were TCR beta CDR3 regions amplified from RNA transcripts. RT-PCR in the first round (using the HTBI primer set) targeted the TCR CDR3. One entry per CDR3 protein results from TCRdb running MiXCR on the multiplex PCR reads. In the table there are more than 650,000 distinct CDR3 sequences, 14% of which are singletons. Stable Graves' hyperthyroidism denoted no ophthalmopathy progression over 18 months. Patients with uncontrolled infections, other autoimmune diseases, pregnancy or lactation were excluded. Clinical symptoms, serum thyroxine and TRAb, thyroid ultrasound and orbital computed tomography were used for the diagnoses. CDR1 and CDR2 (germline): SGHTS, YDEGEE. V lost 2 bases, J lost 4 bases, and 12 bases lay in between. The CDR3 extends over 14 amino acids.

The sequence was collected from a woman aged 18-30 years with Graves' hyperthyroidism. Sequencing was carried out using blood. The rearrangement links TRBV5-8 to TRBJ2-5, with no clear D. The DNA of the CDR3 is TGTGCCAGCAGCTTACGTGGGCTGGTAGAGACCCAGTACTTC. Its protein product is CASSLRGLVETQYF.